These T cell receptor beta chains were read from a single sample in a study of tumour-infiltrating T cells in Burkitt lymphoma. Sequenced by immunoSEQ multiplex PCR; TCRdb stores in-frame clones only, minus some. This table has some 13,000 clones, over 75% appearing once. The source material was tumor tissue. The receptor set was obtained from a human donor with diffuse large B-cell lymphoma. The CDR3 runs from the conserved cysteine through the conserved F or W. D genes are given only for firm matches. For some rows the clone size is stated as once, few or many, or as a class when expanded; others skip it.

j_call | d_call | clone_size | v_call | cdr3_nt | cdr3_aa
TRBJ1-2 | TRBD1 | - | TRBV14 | TGTGCCAGCAGCCAAGGGAATATACCGGACAGGGCTGGCTACACCTTC | CASSQGNIPDRAGYTF
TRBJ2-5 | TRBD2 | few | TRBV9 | TGTGCCAGCAGCGTTGAAGCGGGAGCAGCGGAGACCCAGTACTTC | CASSVEAGAAETQYF
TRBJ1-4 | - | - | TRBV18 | TGTGCCAGCTCACCATTCAATGAAAAACTGTTTTTT | CASSPFNEKLFF
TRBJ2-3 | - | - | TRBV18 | TGTGCCAGCTCACCACCTCGTAACGAGGACAGATCAGATACGCAGTATTTT | CASSPPRNEDRSDTQYF
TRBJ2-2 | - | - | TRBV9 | TGTGCCAGCAGCGCCGCCGGGACTCGAATTGCGAACACCGGGGAGCTGTTTTTT | CASSAAGTRIANTGELFF
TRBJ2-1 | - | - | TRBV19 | TGTGCCAGTAGAAGCGCCGGGCCGTACAATGAGCAGTTCTTC | CASRSAGPYNEQFF
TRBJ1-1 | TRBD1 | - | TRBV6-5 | TGTGCCAGCATCGGGACAGGGACTCTCGGGGCTTTCTTT | CASIGTGTLGAFF
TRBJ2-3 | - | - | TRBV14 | TGTGCCAGCAGCCAAGATCCACGGTTCACAGATACGCAGTATTTT | CASSQDPRFTDTQYF
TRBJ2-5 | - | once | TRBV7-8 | TGTGCCAGCAGCTTAGCTTGGGATGTGGGAGAGACCCAGTACTTC | CASSLAWDVGETQYF
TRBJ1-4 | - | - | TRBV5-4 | TGTGCCAGCAGCTTGGAAGGGCTTAGCGAAAAACTGTTTTTT | CASSLEGLSEKLFF
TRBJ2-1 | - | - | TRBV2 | TGTGCCAGCAGTAATGAGCAGTTCTTC | CASSNEQFF
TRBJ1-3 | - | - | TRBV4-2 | TGTGCCAGCAGCCAAGAAACAGTTAACTCTGGAAACACCATATATTTT | CASSQETVNSGNTIYF
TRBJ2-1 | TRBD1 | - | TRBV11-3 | TGTGCCAGCAGCTTGGACAGGGGGACCTACAATGAGCAGTTCTTC | CASSLDRGTYNEQFF
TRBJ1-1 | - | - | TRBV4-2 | TGTGCCAGCAGCCATGGGGGGGGCACTGAAGCTTTCTTT | CASSHGGGTEAFF
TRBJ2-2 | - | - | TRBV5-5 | TGTGCCAGCAGCCCAAGGGAGACTGGTAACACCGGGGAGCTGTTTTTT | CASSPRETGNTGELFF
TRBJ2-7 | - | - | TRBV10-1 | TGCGCCAGCCTATTCGCAGGGAACCCTCCTGGATACGAGCAGTACTTC | CASLFAGNPPGYEQYF
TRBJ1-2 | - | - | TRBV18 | TGTGCCAGCTCACCACCGGCCCAGTCTAACTATGGCTACACCTTC | CASSPPAQSNYGYTF
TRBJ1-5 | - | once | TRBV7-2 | TGTGCCACCACTGCAGGGTTGGGTCAGCCCCAGCATTTT | CATTAGLGQPQHF
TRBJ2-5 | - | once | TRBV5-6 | TGTGCCAGCAGCTTGTGGGGGACGGAGACCCAGTACTTC | CASSLWGTETQYF
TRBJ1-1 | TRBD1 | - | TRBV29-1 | TGCAGCGTTGACCGGTCAGGGGGTAGTAACACTGAAGCTTTCTTT | CSVDRSGGSNTEAFF
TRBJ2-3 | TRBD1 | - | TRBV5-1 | TGCGCCAGCAGCTTATGGGCAGGGGGCCCAGATACGCAGTATTTT | CASSLWAGGPDTQYF
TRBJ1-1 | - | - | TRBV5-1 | TGCGCCAGCAGCTTTGAGATGAACACTGAAGCTTTCTTT | CASSFEMNTEAFF
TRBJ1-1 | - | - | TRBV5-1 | TGCGCCAGCAGGCCCGGGACCCCGAACACTGAAGCTTTCTTT | CASRPGTPNTEAFF
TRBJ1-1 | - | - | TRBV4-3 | TGCGCCAGCAGCCAAGATCGGGCCATGAACACTGAAGCTTTCTTT | CASSQDRAMNTEAFF
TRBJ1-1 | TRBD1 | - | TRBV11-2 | TGTGCCAGCAGCCCCGGGACAGAGAACACTAAAGCTTTCTTT | CASSPGTENTKAFF
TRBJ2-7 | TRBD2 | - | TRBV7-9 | TGTGCCAGCAGCCGGGGGGAGCGGGGGGATGAGCAGTACTTC | CASSRGERGDEQYF
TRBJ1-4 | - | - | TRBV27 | TGTGCCAGCAGTTCCCACTCCAGGAGTACAACTAATGAAAAACTGTTTTTT | CASSSHSRSTTNEKLFF
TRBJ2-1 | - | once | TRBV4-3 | TGCGCCAGCAGCCTAGGTACAGATGAGCAGTTCTTC | CASSLGTDEQFF
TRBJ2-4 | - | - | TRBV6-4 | TGTGCCAGCGGTAGGTGGGGGGGGCGAGCCAAAAACATTCAGTACTTC | CASGRWGGRAKNIQYF
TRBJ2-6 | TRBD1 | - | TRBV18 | TGTGCCAGCTCACCCGCGGTAGGGACAGGACCTGGGGCCAACGTCCTGACTTTC | CASSPAVGTGPGANVLTF
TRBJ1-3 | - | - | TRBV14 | TGTGCCAGCAGCCAAGATCTACGGGGCGGACCTGGAAACACCATATATTTT | CASSQDLRGGPGNTIYF